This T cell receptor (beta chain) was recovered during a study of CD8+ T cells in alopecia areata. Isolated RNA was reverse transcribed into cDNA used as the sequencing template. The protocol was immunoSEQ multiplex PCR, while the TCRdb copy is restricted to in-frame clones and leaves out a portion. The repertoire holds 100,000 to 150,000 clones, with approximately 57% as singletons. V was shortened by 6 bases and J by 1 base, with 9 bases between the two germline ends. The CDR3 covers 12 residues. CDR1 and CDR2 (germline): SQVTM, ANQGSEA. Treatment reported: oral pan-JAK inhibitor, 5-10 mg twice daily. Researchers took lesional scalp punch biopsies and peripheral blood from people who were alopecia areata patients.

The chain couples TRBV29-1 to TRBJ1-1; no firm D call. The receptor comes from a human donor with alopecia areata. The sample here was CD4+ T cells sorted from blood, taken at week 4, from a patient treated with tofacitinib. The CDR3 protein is CSVGSPNTEAFF. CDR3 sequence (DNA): TGCAGCGTCGGGTCCCCGAACACTGAAGCTTTCTTT.